The 19 T cell receptor beta chains below were found in one sample sequenced in a study of blood T cell repertoires in COVID-19. Profiled with immunoSEQ multiplex PCR; TCRdb holds only in-frame clones, not every one. Here the sample spans approximately 220,000 clones, about 90% being singletons. Sequenced sample: peripheral blood. The receptor set was obtained from a woman between 50 and 59 years old with acute or convalescent COVID-19.

This chain uses TRBV3-1 (or the pseudogene TRBV3-2) with TRBJ1-4; the D is unclear. V was trimmed by 7 bases and J by 11 bases, leaving 17 bases between them. The CDR3 is 13 residues long. Germline V gene lookup returns CDR1 LGHDT and CDR2 YNNKEL (reference sequence). The CDR3 spells CASIRRGEGKLFF. The CDR3 coding sequence is TGTGCCAGCATTCGCCGGGGAGAGGGTAAACTGTTTTTT.

As concerns this clone: Additional DNA sequences in this sample encode the identical CDR3. The V and J genes are TRBV5-1 and TRBJ2-5, with 15 bases that match TRBD2. The CDR3 has 16 residues. The ends lost 4 bases at V and 5 bases at J; junction bases unmatched: 6. The germline V gene has CDR1 SGHRS and CDR2 YFSETQ. The CDR3 loop reads CASSQGLAGGRETQYF. DNA of the CDR3: TGCGCCAGCAGCCAGGGACTAGCGGGGGGTCGGGAGACCCAGTACTTC. Together with reference TRBV5-1 and TRBJ2-5, the CDR3 gives the full variable domain: KAGVTQTPRYLIKTRGQQVTLSCSPISGHRSVSWYQQTPGQGLQFLFEYFSETQRNKGNFPGRFSGRQFSNSRSEMNVSTLELGDSALYLCASSQGLAGGRETQYFGPGTRLLVL.

This chain uses TRBV5-6 with TRBJ1-2; possibly TRBD1 for D (6 bases). Between the trimmed V and J ends, which lost 0 bases and 2 bases, there was a span of 11 bases. CDR1 and CDR2 (germline): SGHDT, YYEEEE. The CDR3 has 15 residues. The CDR3 loop reads CASSLDGGHNYGYTF. Written as DNA, the CDR3 is TGTGCCAGCAGCTTGGATGGGGGACACAACTATGGCTACACCTTC.

This clone was recorded only once. The chain uses TRBV30 and TRBJ2-7, with D maybe TRBD1 (5 bases). In germline, CDR1 is GTSNPN, CDR2 SVGIG (reference sequence). V lost 4 bases, J lost 6 bases, and 10 bases lay in between. This CDR3 spans 11 amino acids. CDR3 protein: CAWTHTGEQYF. The CDR3 DNA follows: TGTGCCTGGACCCACACAGGCGAGCAGTACTTC. The whole variable domain, remainder taken from reference TRBV30 and TRBJ2-7, is SQTIHQWPATLVQPVGSPLSLECTVEGTSNPNLYWYRQAAGRGLQLLFYSVGIGQISSEVPQNLSASRPQDRQFILSSKKLLLSDSGFYLCAWTHTGEQYFGPGTRLTVT.

This clone was counted a few times. The J gene is TRBJ2-7, the V gene TRBV27; TRBD2 agrees at 8 bases. Germline trimming cut 5 bases from V and 4 bases from J; bases unmatched to any gene: 10. This CDR3 comprises 15 residues. CDR1 MNHEY and CDR2 SMNVEV come from the germline V gene (reference sequence). The CDR3 sequence is CASSRTSYLRYEQYF. The CDR3 region has the DNA TGTGCCAGCAGTCGGACTAGCTATCTAAGGTACGAGCAGTACTTC.

The chain carries TRBV10-3 and TRBJ2-3, with D tentatively TRBD2 (5 bases). The CDR3 is 15 residues long. Trimming stripped 4 bases from V and 0 bases from J, with 11 bases between. Per the germline V gene, CDR1 is ENHRY and CDR2 is SYGVKD. CDR3 DNA sequence: TGTGCCATCAGTGGGCTAGCAACGAGCACAGATACGCAGTATTTT. Amino acid sequence: CAISGLATSTDTQYF.

This clone was seen a handful of times. This sequence joins TRBV9 and TRBJ1-6, with 9 positions matching TRBD1. This CDR3 is built from 14 residues. V lost 3 bases to trimming and J lost 8 bases; unmatched junction nucleotides: 3. The germline V gene encodes CDR1 SGDLS and CDR2 YYNGEE. Here the CDR3 reads CASSGDRGYSPLHF. The CDR3 DNA is TGTGCCAGCAGCGGAGACAGGGGGTATTCACCCCTCCACTTT.

This clone was counted a few times. This chain joins TRBV10-3 and TRBJ1-5; 7 bases fit TRBD1. The CDR3 consists of 14 residues. CDR1 is ENHRY, CDR2 SYGVKD, per germline. V lost 7 bases and J lost 4; bases outside the gene matches: 7. CDR3 residues: CAIKEGQSNQPQHF. The DNA for the CDR3 is TGTGCCATCAAGGAGGGACAGAGTAATCAGCCCCAGCATTTT.

Regarding this clone: A read error may be the cause here, since a much bigger clone is one base away. At the DNA level, this CDR3 is encoded by other sequences in the same sample as well. The genes are TRBV7-9 and TRBJ1-1; no definite D call. The CDR3 has 14 amino acids. CDR1 and CDR2 from the germline V gene are SEHNR and FQNEAQ (reference sequence). V was pared by 2 bases and J by 4 bases, with 11 bases between. The CDR3 sequence is CASSLTLSGTEAFF. DNA for the CDR3: TGTGCCAGCAGCTTAACTCTCTCAGGCACTGAAGCTTTCTTT.

The chain recombines TRBV13 with TRBJ2-1; 8 positions match TRBD2. V shed 7 bases, J shed 8 bases, and the junction held 10 bases outside the gene matches. CDR3 length: 14 amino acids. The germline CDR1 and CDR2 sequences are PRHDT and FYEKMQ (reference sequence). For the CDR3, the DNA is TGTGCCAGCAAAAGGGGACTAGAATTTGATGAGCAGTTCTTC. Translating gives CASKRGLEFDEQFF.

This rearrangement joins TRBV30 to TRBJ1-1; the D is unclear. The CDR3 totals 12 residues. Germline V gene data show CDR1 as GTSNPN and CDR2 as SVGIG (reference sequence). V lost 3 bases to trimming and J lost 0 bases, with 5 bases between them. CDR3 loop: CAWRLMNTEAFF. The CDR3 region has the DNA TGTGCCTGGAGACTCATGAACACTGAAGCTTTCTTT.

This chain connects TRBV5-1 to TRBJ2-7; 9 bases align to TRBD1. CDR3 size: 15 residues. Looked up from germline, CDR1 is SGHRS and CDR2 is YFSETQ. V lost 10 bases to trimming and J lost 5 bases; unmatched junction nucleotides: 16. This CDR3 is CASKEGTGTFHEQYF. The CDR3 DNA follows: TGCGCCTCAAAGGAGGGGACAGGGACTTTCCACGAGCAGTACTTC.

This clone was seen only once. The V and J genes are TRBV2 and TRBJ2-7; 9 bases agree with TRBD1. V was pared by 6 bases and J by 0 bases, with 3 bases of the junction left unmatched. Germline lookup yields CDR1 SNHLY and CDR2 FYNNEI. The length of the CDR3 is 14 residues. The CDR3 protein is CASRGQGSSYEQYF. As DNA, the CDR3 is TGTGCCAGCAGGGGACAGGGATCCTCCTACGAGCAGTACTTC.

The chain uses TRBV19 and TRBJ2-1; 8 nucleotides line up with TRBD2. Trimming at V came to 9 bases and at J to 7 bases, leaving 11 bases not matched to a gene. Germline V gives CDR1 LNHDA, CDR2 SQIVND (reference sequence). The CDR3 is 14 amino acids. The CDR3 nucleotides are TGTGCCAGCCAGCGGGAGACGGATAGGAATGAGCAGTTCTTC. It is translated as CASQRETDRNEQFF.

This clone came up once. The chain employs TRBV5-1 and TRBJ1-1, with 9 bases identical to TRBD1. The CDR3 spans 18 residues. Germline trimming cut 0 bases from V and 5 bases from J; bases unmatched to any gene: 14. Germline-derived CDR1 and CDR2 are SGHRS and YFSETQ. The CDR3 loop reads CASSLAIGTGWDATEAFF. The CDR3 region has the DNA TGCGCCAGCAGCTTGGCGATCGGGACAGGGTGGGATGCAACTGAAGCTTTCTTT.

The chain has TRBV19 and TRBJ1-6; 9 nucleotides align to TRBD1. This CDR3 region has 14 residues. Germline CDR1 reads LNHDA; CDR2 reads SQIVND (reference sequence). J lost 11 bases, V lost 0 bases, and 2 bases had no gene match. The CDR3 loop reads CASSIETGGTPLHF. In DNA form, the CDR3 reads TGTGCCAGTAGTATAGAGACAGGGGGTACACCCCTCCACTTT.

This rearrangement joins TRBV10-2 to TRBJ2-7, with TRBD2 identical over 11 bases. CDR1 is WSHSY, CDR2 SAAADI, per germline. V trimming: 4 bases; J trimming: 7 bases; junction bases outside the gene matches: 3. The CDR3 loop spans 13 amino acids. The CDR3 loop is CASSGLAGKEQYF. CDR3 bases: TGCGCCAGCAGTGGACTAGCGGGAAAGGAGCAGTACTTC.

This chain connects TRBV19 to TRBJ1-4; the match to TRBD1 covers 11 bases. The CDR3 is made up of 16 amino acids. V shed 3 bases and J 8 bases; nucleotides not matched to a gene: 8. The V gene's germline CDR1 is LNHDA and CDR2 SQIVND (reference sequence). This chain's CDR3 is CASSIRTGGGGEKLFF. In DNA, the CDR3 is TGTGCCAGTAGTATCCGGACAGGGGGCGGGGGAGAAAAACTGTTTTTT.

This chain connects TRBV3-1 (or the pseudogene TRBV3-2) to TRBJ1-2, with 8 bases fitting TRBD1. The CDR3 has 13 amino acids. With V trimmed by 4 bases and J by 4 bases, 2 bases remained unmatched. Looked up from germline, CDR1 is LGHDT and CDR2 is YNNKEL (reference sequence). The CDR3 region is CASSLDRVYGYTF. The CDR3 bases are TGTGCCAGCAGCCTGGACAGGGTCTATGGCTACACCTTC.